This TCR beta chain appears in the sequencing data of a study of cytomegalovirus exposure and HLA in healthy donors. Study details: A data release that came early held 75 million to 85 million unique TCRs from HLA-typed donors. General study points: Versus the roughly 690-donor mean, an Asian-associated ancestry cluster reportedly showed fewer N-insertions in a later analysis.

A remark on this clone: What it binds is not known.

V shed 0 bases and J shed 3 bases, with 9 bases lying between them. The CDR3 sequence is 14 residues long. Per germline, CDR1 LGHNA and CDR2 YSLEER. Both 60 Vbeta primers and 13 Jbeta primers went into the PCR. Assay used: immunoSEQ multiplex PCR; TCRdb lists only in-frame clones, some missing. The data contain about 150,000 clones, 70% to 90% of them singletons. The V gene is TRBV4-3, the J gene TRBJ2-7; TRBD1 is a possible D gene (6 bases). The sample was PBMCs. This sequence was found in a male donor in good health and CMV-seronegative. Here the CDR3 DNA reads TGCGCCAGCAGCCAAGAGGGGGCTGTCTACGAGCAGTACTTC. Translation: CASSQEGAVYEQYF.